The clone carrying this T cell receptor beta chain was detected only once. Antigen specificity is unknown. This CDR3 contains 16 residues. The J segment lost 4 bases and the V segment lost 2 bases, leaving 7 bases of the junction unmatched. CDR1 and CDR2 (germline): LGHNA, YSLEER. The entry originates in a study of shared clonotypes between healthy human individuals. Study findings and constraints: The sharing of 5% to 6.5% of naive CD4 clonotypes was seen across several donors. Shared clonotypes across all four donors exceeded non-shared ones in generation probability. Represented diversity, genetic and exposure-history alike, was limited by few donors.

Sorted-subset replicate PCR reactions were performed with approximately 180 ng DNA, corresponding to tens of thousands of T cell genomes. Sequencing was performed with immunoSEQ multiplex PCR; in TCRdb, only in-frame clones are kept and a portion is missing. The sample lists approximately 100,000 clones; about 68% were seen once. The sample comprised memory CD8+ T cells sorted from blood. Regarding subset: CD45RO+ cells pooled with CCR7-negative TemRA cells. The chain recombines TRBV4-3 with TRBJ2-1; 8 bases match TRBD1. The sequence was collected from a man aged 25 to 45 in good health. CDR3 loop: CASSQSTGGNYNEQFF. As DNA, the CDR3 is TGCGCCAGCAGCCAATCTACAGGGGGTAATTACAATGAGCAGTTCTTC.